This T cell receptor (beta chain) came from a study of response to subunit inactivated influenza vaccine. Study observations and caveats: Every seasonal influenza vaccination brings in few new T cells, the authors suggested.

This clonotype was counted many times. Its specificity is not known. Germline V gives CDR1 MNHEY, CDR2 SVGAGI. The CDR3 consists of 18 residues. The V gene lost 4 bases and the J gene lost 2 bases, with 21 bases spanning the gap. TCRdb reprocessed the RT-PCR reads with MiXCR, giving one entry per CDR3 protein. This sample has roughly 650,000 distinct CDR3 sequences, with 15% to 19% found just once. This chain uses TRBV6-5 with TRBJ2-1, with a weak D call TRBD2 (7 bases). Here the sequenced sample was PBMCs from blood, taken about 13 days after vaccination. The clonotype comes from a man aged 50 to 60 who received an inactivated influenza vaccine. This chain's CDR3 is CASSSYPLRGATYNEQFF. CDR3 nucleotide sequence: TGTGCCAGCAGTTCCTACCCCCTTCGGGGGGCGACCTACAATGAGCAGTTCTTC.